The 14 T cell receptor beta chains presented below share a single source sample, sequenced in a study of shared clonotypes between healthy human individuals. Generated by immunoSEQ multiplex PCR, the TCRdb table keeps only in-frame clones and is missing some. The sample includes roughly 680,000 clones, roughly 72% of them seen just once. The specimen was memory CD4+ T cells sorted from blood. The subset is: CD45RA-negative fraction. All receptors derive from a woman aged 25 to 45 in good health.

About this clone: The same CDR3 also results from other DNA sequences found in this sample. The CDR3 coding sequence is TGTGCCAGCTCACCAGGATCCGAACAGCCCCAGCATTTT. This translates into CASSPGSEQPQHF. The rearrangement joins TRBV18 to TRBJ1-5, with D unresolved. The V end lost 2 bases, the J end lost 7 bases, and 9 bases lay between the germline ends. The CDR3 totals 13 residues. CDR1 is KGHSH, CDR2 LQKENI, per germline. The whole variable domain, remainder taken from reference TRBV18 and TRBJ1-5, is NAGVMQNPRHLVRRRGQEARLRCSPMKGHSHVYWYRQLPEEGLKFMVYLQKENIIDESGMPKERFSAEFPKEGPSILRIQQVVRGDSAAYFCASSPGSEQPQHFGDGTRLSIL.

In this sample, this clone turned up a few times. This chain connects TRBV11-3 to TRBJ2-7; 11 nucleotides line up with TRBD1. Trimming removed 2 bases from V and 3 bases from J; junction bases left unmatched: 6. CDR1 and CDR2 (germline): SGHNT, YENEEA. This CDR3 is 16 amino acids long. DNA of the CDR3: TGTGCCAGCAGCTTACCTCGGGACAGGGGGTACTACGAGCAGTACTTC. Its protein product is CASSLPRDRGYYEQYF.

This sequence joins TRBV7-9 and TRBJ1-5; D is unclear. CDR3 length equals 17 residues. Germline V lookup: CDR1 SEHNR, CDR2 FQNEAQ (reference sequence). Trimming removed 1 base at V and 11 bases at J, with 24 bases between. In nucleotides, the CDR3 is TGTGCCAGCAGCTTAGACGGACGTGGCGCGGCGGGGTTGGCCCAGCATTTT. Its protein is CASSLDGRGAAGLAQHF.

CDR3 nucleotides: TGTGCCAGCAGTGTGCAGGGCGCGGACACTGAAGCTTTCTTT. This gives the protein CASSVQGADTEAFF. J is TRBJ1-1 and V is TRBV6-1; TRBD1 might be the D (5 bases). CDR3 length: 14 residues. V was trimmed by 4 bases and J by 3 bases, leaving 12 bases between them. CDR1 MNHNS and CDR2 SASEGT come from the germline V gene.

The chain links TRBV2 to TRBJ1-5; the match to TRBD1 covers 7 bases. V shed 7 bases, J shed 3 bases, and the junction held 12 bases outside the gene matches. The CDR3 length is 16 residues. The germline CDR1 and CDR2 sequences are SNHLY and FYNNEI. CDR3 in amino acids: CASIPYKTGDNQPQHF. Written as DNA, the CDR3 is TGTGCCAGCATCCCTTATAAAACAGGGGACAATCAGCCCCAGCATTTT.

V gene TRBV10-2 combines with J gene TRBJ2-7; 9 nucleotides align to TRBD1. The J segment lost 5 bases and the V segment lost 4 bases, leaving 12 bases of the junction unmatched. Germline-derived CDR1 and CDR2 are WSHSY and SAAADI. The CDR3 runs 16 residues. CDR3 protein: CASSAPSDRGLDEQYF. The CDR3 bases are TGCGCCAGCAGTGCTCCTTCGGACAGGGGTTTGGACGAGCAGTACTTC.

This clone was recorded once. This chain uses TRBV28 with TRBJ1-2; D is unclear. The germline V and J ends were trimmed by 5 bases and 6 bases, with 10 bases remaining between them. The germline gives CDR1 MDHEN, CDR2 SYDVKM. The CDR3 spans 12 residues. This CDR3 reads CASSPPGNGYTF. CDR3 sequence (DNA): TGTGCCAGCAGTCCCCCTGGAAATGGCTACACCTTC.

This chain links TRBV28 with TRBJ1-2; D is perhaps TRBD1 (5 bases). The length of the CDR3 is 15 residues. V lost 6 bases and J lost 6, with 20 bases in between. In germline, CDR1 is MDHEN, CDR2 SYDVKM. CDR3 in DNA: TGTGCCAGCAGAAAGCCGGGCGGGGCAGGCGATGGCTACACCTTC. Translating it yields CASRKPGGAGDGYTF.

The chain has TRBV27 and TRBJ1-2; tentatively, D is TRBD1 (6 bases). Germline V gene data show CDR1 as MNHEY and CDR2 as SMNVEV (reference sequence). V was trimmed by 4 bases and J by 4 bases, leaving 10 bases between them. The CDR3 has 13 residues. Here the CDR3 DNA reads TGTGCCAGCAGTTCCACAGGGTTCTATGGCTACACCTTC. Protein: CASSSTGFYGYTF.

The rearrangement uses TRBV2 and TRBJ2-7, with 7 bases aligning to TRBD1. The CDR3 extends over 15 amino acids. J lost 0 bases, V lost 4 bases, and 6 bases had no gene match. Germline-derived CDR1 and CDR2 are SNHLY and FYNNEI. CDR3 in DNA: TGTGCCAGCAGTGCGGACAGGTTGAGCTCCTACGAGCAGTACTTC. This codes for CASSADRLSSYEQYF.

The chain uses TRBV27 and TRBJ2-7; D unresolved. Germline values: CDR1 MNHEY, CDR2 SMNVEV (reference sequence). V lost 2 bases to trimming and J lost 6 bases, with 20 bases between them. The CDR3 extends over 16 amino acids. The chain's CDR3 is CASSLASDPRLIEQYF. CDR3 bases: TGTGCCAGCAGTTTAGCTTCGGATCCCCGCTTGATCGAGCAGTACTTC.

The gene calls are TRBV13 and TRBJ2-7, with D hard to call. The CDR3 has 14 residues. V was clipped by 3 bases and J by 3 bases, with 12 bases between them. Germline V lookup: CDR1 PRHDT, CDR2 FYEKMQ (reference sequence). CDR3 nucleotide sequence: TGTGCCAGCAGCTTGGGCGGTTCGATCTACGAGCAGTACTTC. Amino acid sequence: CASSLGGSIYEQYF.

This clone was counted only a few times. The chain employs TRBV2 and TRBJ2-1; 10 bases are shared with TRBD2. CDR1 SNHLY and CDR2 FYNNEI come from the germline V gene. V dropped 8 bases and J dropped 7; count of bases not matched to a gene: 11. CDR3 length: 15 amino acids. The CDR3 is CASAALAGVGNEQFF. The CDR3 bases are TGTGCCAGCGCCGCGCTAGCGGGAGTAGGGAATGAGCAGTTCTTC.

This clone was counted ten times or more. This chain connects TRBV29-1 to TRBJ1-2, with TRBD1 identical over 8 bases. The CDR3 consists of 14 residues. The V gene end was trimmed by 3 bases and the J gene end by 8 bases; junction bases not matched to a gene: 11. The V gene's germline CDR1 is SQVTM and CDR2 ANQGSEA. CDR3 residues: CSVDQQGGSGGYTF. For the CDR3, the DNA is TGCAGCGTTGATCAACAGGGGGGTTCGGGAGGCTACACCTTC.